These 14 T cell receptor beta chains were all obtained from the same sample, sequenced in a study of blood T cell repertoires in COVID-19. Sequencing used immunoSEQ multiplex PCR; TCRdb keeps in-frame clones, though not all of them. Counted here are approximately 260,000 clones, approximately 85% occurring once; the ten biggest clones make up about 11%. Sequenced: peripheral blood. Every receptor here comes from an older woman with acute or convalescent COVID-19.

The chain carries TRBV6-2 or TRBV6-3 and TRBJ2-1; a possible D gene is TRBD2 (6 bases). Germline CDR1 MNHEY, CDR2 SVGEGT. This CDR3 comprises 13 residues. V gave up 4 bases and J gave up 6 bases, with 10 bases separating them. In nucleotides, the CDR3 is TGTGCCAGCAGTTCCCCCGGGGGCAATGAGCAGTTCTTC. Its translation is CASSSPGGNEQFF.

V gene TRBV7-8 combines with J gene TRBJ1-5; D ambiguous. V dropped 4 bases and J dropped 6 bases, with 16 bases sitting between them. In germline, CDR1 is SGHVS, CDR2 FQNEAQ. The CDR3 length is 15 residues. The CDR3 DNA reads as TGTGCCAGCAGCTCGTCCCTTACTATGGGTCAGCCCCAGCATTTT. Protein: CASSSSLTMGQPQHF.

CDR3 DNA: TGTGCCAGCAGCCAAGTTTCGGGCGGGGGGTCATACTCCTACGAGCAGTACTTC. Amino acid sequence: CASSQVSGGGSYSYEQYF. The chain uses TRBV3-1 (or the pseudogene TRBV3-2) and TRBJ2-7, with 8 bases that match TRBD2. Germline V gene data show CDR1 as LGHDT and CDR2 as YNNKEL (reference sequence). The CDR3 covers 18 residues. V was pared by 1 base and J by 0 bases, with 11 bases of the junction left unmatched.

The genes are TRBV7-6 and TRBJ1-3; tentative D call: TRBD1 (5 bases). This CDR3 has 16 residues. Germline CDR1 and CDR2: SGHVS and FNYEAQ. V lost 5 bases and J lost 0, with 14 bases in between. The CDR3 region has the DNA TGTGCCAGCAGCACCAGGGCCGTCAGCTCTGGAAACACCATATATTTT. Amino acid sequence: CASSTRAVSSGNTIYF.

The chain is built from TRBV6-6 and TRBJ2-3; perhaps TRBD1 as D (6 bases). V lost 7 bases and J 0 bases, leaving 14 bases between the germline ends. This CDR3 spans 15 amino acids. Germline V gives CDR1 MNHNY, CDR2 SVGAGI (reference sequence). For the CDR3, the DNA is TGTGCCAGCATTCCAGGACAGACTAGCACAGATACGCAGTATTTT. It is translated as CASIPGQTSTDTQYF.

The chain has TRBV5-1 and TRBJ2-2, with a tentative D call TRBD1 (5 bases). The CDR3 length is 13 residues. V gave up 3 bases and J gave up 6 bases, with 9 bases separating them. The germline CDR1 and CDR2 sequences are SGHRS and YFSETQ. The CDR3 DNA is TGCGCCAGCAGCTCAGGGAAGGCCGGGGAGCTGTTTTTT. Translating gives CASSSGKAGELFF.

The rearrangement uses TRBV7-9 and TRBJ2-7; D possibly corresponds to TRBD2 (6 bases). Germline V gene data show CDR1 as SEHNR and CDR2 as FQNEAQ (reference sequence). The CDR3 extends over 14 amino acids. Trimming took off 8 bases at V and 0 bases at J, with 14 bases between the two ends. In nucleotides, the CDR3 is TGTGCCAGCGTCCCTGGGAGGAGCTCCTACGAGCAGTACTTC. As protein: CASVPGRSSYEQYF.

This chain connects TRBV6-5 to TRBJ2-7; possible D gene TRBD1, 5 bases. V was pared by 10 bases and J by 2 bases, with 18 bases between. The CDR3 spans 14 residues. Germline assignment: CDR1 MNHEY and CDR2 SVGAGI. DNA of the CDR3: TGTGCCACCGTGAAGGTAGGGGCCGCCTACGAGCAGTACTTC. It yields the protein CATVKVGAAYEQYF.

The J gene is TRBJ1-1, the V gene TRBV3-1 (or the pseudogene TRBV3-2); D is unclear. Germline V lookup: CDR1 LGHDT, CDR2 YNNKEL (reference sequence). The CDR3 covers 15 residues. Trimming cost V 4 bases and J 0 bases, with 12 bases left between them. The CDR3 region is CASSPRGLLNTEAFF. The DNA of the CDR3 is TGTGCCAGCAGCCCCCGAGGCCTATTGAACACTGAAGCTTTCTTT.

The chain employs TRBV6-5 and TRBJ1-5, with 7 bases identical to TRBD1. V dropped 10 bases and J dropped 6; count of bases not matched to a gene: 15. This CDR3 contains 15 residues. The germline gives CDR1 MNHEY, CDR2 SVGAGI. In DNA, the CDR3 is TGTGCCACCCAGCGGACAGGTCCTGTGGGTCAGCCCCAGCATTTT. Protein product: CATQRTGPVGQPQHF.

This rearrangement joins TRBV5-1 to TRBJ2-5; 12 positions agree with TRBD2. V lost 3 bases and J lost 0; bases outside the gene matches: 0. CDR1 and CDR2 from the germline V gene are SGHRS and YFSETQ. There are 15 residues in the CDR3. The CDR3 nucleotides read TGCGCCAGCAGCTGGACTAGCGGGGACCAAGAGACCCAGTACTTC. This gives the protein CASSWTSGDQETQYF.

This clone was recorded once. The chain has TRBV12-5 and TRBJ2-3; 8 positions match TRBD1. Germline V lookup: CDR1 LGHNT, CDR2 FRNRAP. V was clipped by 6 bases and J by 1 base; unmatched bases: 0. This CDR3 is 13 amino acids long. The CDR3 DNA reads TGTGCTAGTGGGACAGGGGGCACAGATACGCAGTATTTT. This translates into CASGTGGTDTQYF. Complete variable domain (other parts from reference TRBV12-5 and TRBJ2-3): DARVTQTPRHKVTEMGQEVTMRCQPILGHNTVFWYRQTMMQGLELLAYFRNRAPLDDSGMPKDRFSAEMPDATLATLKIQPSEPRDSAVYFCASGTGGTDTQYFGPGTRLTVL.

In regard to this clone: The same CDR3 also results from other DNA sequences found in this sample. The chain uses TRBV3-1 (or the pseudogene TRBV3-2) and TRBJ1-6; D is possibly TRBD1 (5 bases). Germline V gene data show CDR1 as LGHDT and CDR2 as YNNKEL (reference sequence). The CDR3 totals 14 residues. V lost 1 base and J lost 8, with 9 bases in between. The CDR3 spells CASSQVAGDSPLHF. DNA for the CDR3: TGTGCCAGCAGCCAAGTGGCGGGGGATTCACCCCTCCACTTT.

The sample holds one count of this clone. The gene calls are TRBV10-3 and TRBJ2-2; D remains ambiguous. Trimming cost V 3 bases and J 9 bases, with 11 bases left between them. Germline CDR1 is ENHRY and CDR2 is SYGVKD. This CDR3 has 13 residues. CDR3 residues: CAISDPPHWELFF. In DNA, the CDR3 is TGTGCCATCAGTGACCCGCCTCACTGGGAGCTGTTTTTT.